This T cell receptor (beta chain) was captured in a study of untreated major depressive disorder (dated by TCRdb to the late 2010s). Describing the broader study: This cross-sectional case-control study compared T cell phenotype and TCR repertoire between antidepressant-free major depressive disorder patients and individually matched non-depressed controls. The sequencing was a follow-up to the differences in Vbeta 5.1, Vbeta 11 and Vbeta 22 usage that flow cytometry had picked up across the whole cohort.

General conclusions and limits of the study: Because of the strict matching and exclusion criteria, the study sample was comparatively small, which limits how generalizable the findings are. In the sequencing data, TRBV25-01 and TRBV02-01 usage matched the flow-cytometry pattern without reaching statistical significance. Sequencing confirmed higher TRBV05-01 (Vbeta 5.1) usage among CD4+ T cells of depressed patients than controls, with p = 0.040 in a one-tailed test. In every sequenced subject, all of the top five TRBV05-01 clones were private clones. For the sequencing comparisons, one-tailed planned tests were applied to only three Vbeta families that had been selected in advance.

The Qiagen DNeasy Blood and Tissue Kit was used to extract total genomic DNA from the purified CD4+ T cells. Using immunoSEQ immunosequencing protocols, the TCRbeta CDR3 region, as defined by IMGT, was amplified and sequenced. In the paper's pipeline: Preprocessing of raw sequence data for PCR and sequencing error correction was performed by the immunoSEQ service. The sequence data were loaded into the immunoSEQ Analyzer and then analyzed further using VDJtools v1.0.7. The paired Wilcoxon signed-rank test was applied to assess differences between patients and controls. Drawn from immuneACCESS, this table holds only the in-frame rearrangements with V and J called that TCRdb kept. Clones are partly lost; checked studies trace under half to an unresolved V gene and leave the rest unexplained. The V and J calls and clone size are taken from that table; D and trimming were inferred from the DNA. In this sample the table shows tens of thousands of clones, more than 75% of which occur a single time. The ten largest clonotypes hold around 4.9% of the sample.

Measured from the cysteine to the phenylalanine, the CDR3 is 14 residues long. Kept here is only the CDR3 DNA, which spans 42 bases and is read in frame from base 1. Reading the germline V gene gives CDR1 SGHAT and CDR2 FQNNGV. V is reduced by 2 bases and J by 3 bases, leaving a spacing of 10 bases between them. Every depressed patient was matched in pairs with a non-depressed control on sex, age, current smoking status and body mass index. All participants were of European descent. Controls had no current or lifetime mood disorder and scored 5 or less on the Quick Inventory of Depressive Symptoms-Self Report. Major medical conditions, Axis I/II comorbidities, regular medication or illicit drug use, and drinking over 100 g alcohol weekly were applied as exclusion criteria for all participants. From each participant, about 30 ml of peripheral blood was collected into EDTA tubes. Magnetic negative selection with the BD IMag Human CD4 T Lymphocyte Enrichment Set was used to purify CD4+ T cells from thawed PBMCs. Flow cytometry confirmed that the CD4+ enrichment method typically gave 85% to 95% purity. A subgroup of 4 to 6 case-control pairs, chosen blind to chemokine receptor expression and flow-cytometric repertoire skewing results, underwent TCRbeta sequencing. Every blood sample was taken in the morning at 8:00 a.m., and Ficoll-Hypaque gradient centrifugation was used to isolate PBMCs. Until being assayed, PBMCs were kept in liquid nitrogen after cryopreservation by gradual cooling to -80 degrees C.

This clone was counted only a few times. Its antigen is still unknown. No qualities accompany the bases; no much larger clone lies one base away. Rearrangement joined TRBV11-2 to TRBJ1-1; no D gene is confidently identified. This clonotype was obtained from a woman in her 30s in good health. The sequencing sample was made of CD4+ T cells from PBMCs. The CDR3 protein sequence reads: CASSLRAWDTEAFF. The nucleotide sequence is TGTGCCAGCAGCTTAAGGGCTTGGGACACTGAAGCTTTCTTT.